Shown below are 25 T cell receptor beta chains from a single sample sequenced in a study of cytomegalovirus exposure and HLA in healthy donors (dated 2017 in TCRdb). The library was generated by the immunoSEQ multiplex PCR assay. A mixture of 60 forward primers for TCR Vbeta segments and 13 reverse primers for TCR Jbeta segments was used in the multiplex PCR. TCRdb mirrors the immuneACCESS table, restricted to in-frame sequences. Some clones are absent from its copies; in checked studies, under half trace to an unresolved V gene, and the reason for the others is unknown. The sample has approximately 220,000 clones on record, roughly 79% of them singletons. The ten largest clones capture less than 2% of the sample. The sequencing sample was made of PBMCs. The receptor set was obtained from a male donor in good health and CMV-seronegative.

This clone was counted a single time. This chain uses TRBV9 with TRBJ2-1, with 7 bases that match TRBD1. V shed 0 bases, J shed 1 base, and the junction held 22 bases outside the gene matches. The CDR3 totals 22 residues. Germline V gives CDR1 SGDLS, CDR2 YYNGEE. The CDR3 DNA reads TGTGCCAGCAGCGTAGTATCTACAGGGGCGGTTGGCCCCGGGGCATCCTACAATGAGCAGTTCTTC. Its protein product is CASSVVSTGAVGPGASYNEQFF.

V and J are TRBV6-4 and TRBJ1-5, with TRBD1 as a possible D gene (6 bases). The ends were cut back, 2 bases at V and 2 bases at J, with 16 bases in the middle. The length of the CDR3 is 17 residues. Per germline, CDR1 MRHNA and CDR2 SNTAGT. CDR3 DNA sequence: TGTGCCAGCAGTGACGCCGAAGGGGGTGCCCGCAATCAGCCCCAGCATTTT. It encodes CASSDAEGGARNQPQHF.

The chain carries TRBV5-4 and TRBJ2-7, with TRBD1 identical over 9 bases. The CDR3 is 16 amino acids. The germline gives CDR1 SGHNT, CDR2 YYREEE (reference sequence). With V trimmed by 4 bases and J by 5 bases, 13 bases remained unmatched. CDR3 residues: CASSPNWDRDFDEQYF. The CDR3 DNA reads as TGTGCCAGCAGCCCCAATTGGGACAGGGACTTCGACGAGCAGTACTTC.

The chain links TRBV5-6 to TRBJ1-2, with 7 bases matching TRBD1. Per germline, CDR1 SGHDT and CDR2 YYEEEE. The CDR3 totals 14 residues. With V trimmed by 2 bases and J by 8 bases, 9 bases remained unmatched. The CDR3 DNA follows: TGTGCCAGCAGCTTAGGCTCGACAGGGATCGGCTACACCTTC. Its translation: CASSLGSTGIGYTF.

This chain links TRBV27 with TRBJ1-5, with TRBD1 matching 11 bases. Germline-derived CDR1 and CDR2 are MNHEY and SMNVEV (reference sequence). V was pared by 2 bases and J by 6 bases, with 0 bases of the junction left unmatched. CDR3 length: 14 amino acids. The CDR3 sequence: CASSLGTGGQPQHF. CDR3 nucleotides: TGTGCCAGCAGTTTAGGGACAGGGGGTCAGCCCCAGCATTTT.

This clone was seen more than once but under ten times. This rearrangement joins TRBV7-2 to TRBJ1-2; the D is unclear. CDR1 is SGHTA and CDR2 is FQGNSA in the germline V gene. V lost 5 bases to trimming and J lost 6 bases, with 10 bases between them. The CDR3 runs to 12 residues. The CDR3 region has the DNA TGTGCCAGCAGCCCCGAGGCCAATGGCTACACCTTC. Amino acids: CASSPEANGYTF.

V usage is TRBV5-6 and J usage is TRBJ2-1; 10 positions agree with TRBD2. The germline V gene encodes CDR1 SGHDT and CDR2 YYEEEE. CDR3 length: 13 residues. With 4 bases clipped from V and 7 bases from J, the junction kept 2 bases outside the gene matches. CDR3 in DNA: TGTGCCAGCAGCGCACTAGCGGGGAATGAGCAGTTCTTC. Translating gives CASSALAGNEQFF.

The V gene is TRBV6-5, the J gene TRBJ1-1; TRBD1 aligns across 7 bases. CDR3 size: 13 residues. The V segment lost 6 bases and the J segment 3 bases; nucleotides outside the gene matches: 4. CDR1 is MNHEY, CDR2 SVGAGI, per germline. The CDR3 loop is CASRRQGDTEAFF. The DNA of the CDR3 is TGTGCCAGCAGGCGACAGGGTGACACTGAAGCTTTCTTT.

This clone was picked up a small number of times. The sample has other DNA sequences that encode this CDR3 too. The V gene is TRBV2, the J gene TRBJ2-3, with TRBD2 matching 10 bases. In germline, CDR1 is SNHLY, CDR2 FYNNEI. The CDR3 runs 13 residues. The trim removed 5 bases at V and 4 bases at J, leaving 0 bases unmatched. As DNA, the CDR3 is TGTGCCAGCAGTAGCGGGGGGGCAGATACGCAGTATTTT. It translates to CASSSGGADTQYF.

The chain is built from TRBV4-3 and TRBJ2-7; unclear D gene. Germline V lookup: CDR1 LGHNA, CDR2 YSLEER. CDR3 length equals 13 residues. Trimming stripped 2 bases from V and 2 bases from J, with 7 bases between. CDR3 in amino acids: CASSQRQAYEQYF. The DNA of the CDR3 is TGCGCCAGCAGCCAACGGCAGGCCTACGAGCAGTACTTC.

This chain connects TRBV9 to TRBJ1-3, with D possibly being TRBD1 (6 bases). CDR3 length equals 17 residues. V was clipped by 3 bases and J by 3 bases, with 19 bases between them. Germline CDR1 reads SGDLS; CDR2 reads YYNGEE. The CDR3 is CASSGANRVFGGNTIYF. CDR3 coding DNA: TGTGCCAGCAGCGGAGCGAACAGGGTATTTGGTGGAAACACCATATATTTT.

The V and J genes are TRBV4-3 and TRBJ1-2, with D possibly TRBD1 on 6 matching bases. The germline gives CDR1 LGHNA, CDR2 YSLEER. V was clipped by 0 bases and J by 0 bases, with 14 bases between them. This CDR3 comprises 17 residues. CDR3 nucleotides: TGCGCCAGCAGCCAAGATAGGCCAGGGGCTTCTAACTATGGCTACACCTTC. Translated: CASSQDRPGASNYGYTF.

The CDR3 is CASSPGNQPQHF. CDR3 DNA sequence: TGTGCCAGTTCACCAGGGAATCAGCCCCAGCATTTT. J is TRBJ1-5 and V is TRBV9; a weak D match, TRBD1 (5 bases). The germline gives CDR1 SGDLS, CDR2 YYNGEE. V was cut by 8 bases and J by 4 bases, with 10 bases left in between. The CDR3 length is 12 residues.

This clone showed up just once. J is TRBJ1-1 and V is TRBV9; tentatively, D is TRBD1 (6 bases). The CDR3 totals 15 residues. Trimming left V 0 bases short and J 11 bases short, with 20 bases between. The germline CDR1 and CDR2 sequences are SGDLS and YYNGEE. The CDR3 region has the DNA TGTGCCAGCAGCGTAGGATGGGGGGGGACACAAGCTGCTTTCTTT. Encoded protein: CASSVGWGGTQAAFF. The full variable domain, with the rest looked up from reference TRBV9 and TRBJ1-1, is DSGVTQTPKHLITATGQRVTLRCSPRSGDLSVYWYQQSLDQGLQFLIQYYNGEERAKGNILERFSAQQFPDLHSELNLSSLELGDSALYFCASSVGWGGTQAAFFGQGTRLTVV.

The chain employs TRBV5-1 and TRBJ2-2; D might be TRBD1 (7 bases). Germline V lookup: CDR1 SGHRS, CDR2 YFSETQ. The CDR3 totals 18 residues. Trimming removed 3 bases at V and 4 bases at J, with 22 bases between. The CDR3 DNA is TGCGCCAGCAGCTCTACGACAGTTGTGCAGGGGGGCACCGGGGAGCTGTTTTTT. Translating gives CASSSTTVVQGGTGELFF. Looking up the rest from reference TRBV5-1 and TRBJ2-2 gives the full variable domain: KAGVTQTPRYLIKTRGQQVTLSCSPISGHRSVSWYQQTPGQGLQFLFEYFSETQRNKGNFPGRFSGRQFSNSRSEMNVSTLELGDSALYLCASSSTTVVQGGTGELFFGEGSRLTVL.

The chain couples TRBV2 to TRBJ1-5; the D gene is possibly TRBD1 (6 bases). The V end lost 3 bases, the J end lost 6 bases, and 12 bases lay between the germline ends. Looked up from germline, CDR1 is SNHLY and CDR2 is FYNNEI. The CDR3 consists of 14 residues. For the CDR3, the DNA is TGTGCCAGCAGTGATCGAACAGGGCTTCAGCCCCAGCATTTT. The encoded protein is CASSDRTGLQPQHF.

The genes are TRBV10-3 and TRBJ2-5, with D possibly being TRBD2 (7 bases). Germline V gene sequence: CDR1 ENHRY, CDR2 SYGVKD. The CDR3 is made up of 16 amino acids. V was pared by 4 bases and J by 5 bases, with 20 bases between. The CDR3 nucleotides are TGTGCCATCAGTGGACCCCCCGGGGGGCGCCAGGAGACCCAGTACTTC. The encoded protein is CAISGPPGGRQETQYF.

CDR3 residues: CASSSILAGGSYEQYF. The CDR3 DNA reads TGTGCCAGCAGCTCTATTCTAGCGGGGGGCAGCTACGAGCAGTACTTC. V is TRBV7-9 and J is TRBJ2-7; TRBD2 matches at 11 bases. The CDR3 contains 16 residues. The ends lost 4 bases at V and 3 bases at J; junction bases unmatched: 8. The germline V gene encodes CDR1 SEHNR and CDR2 FQNEAQ (reference sequence).

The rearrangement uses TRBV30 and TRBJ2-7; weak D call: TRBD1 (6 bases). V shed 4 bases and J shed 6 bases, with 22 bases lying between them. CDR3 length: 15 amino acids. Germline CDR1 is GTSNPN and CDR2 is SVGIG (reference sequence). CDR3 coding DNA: TGTGCCTGGATCCCCTCCCAGGGGTTTTCGGTCGAGCAGTACTTC. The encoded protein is CAWIPSQGFSVEQYF.

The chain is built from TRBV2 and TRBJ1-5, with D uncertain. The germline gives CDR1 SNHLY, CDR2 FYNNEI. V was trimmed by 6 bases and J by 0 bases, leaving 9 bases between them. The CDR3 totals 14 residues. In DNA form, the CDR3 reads TGTGCCAGCAGCGAGAACTATAGCAATCAGCCCCAGCATTTT. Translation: CASSENYSNQPQHF.

The CDR3 here is CASSLDSLSEAFF. CDR3 nucleotides: TGTGCCAGCAGCTTAGATAGTCTTTCTGAAGCTTTCTTT. The chain combines TRBV11-3 with TRBJ1-1, with no clear D. Germline V gives CDR1 SGHNT, CDR2 YENEEA. The CDR3 has 13 residues. Trimming pared 0 bases from V and 6 bases from J, leaving 8 bases between.

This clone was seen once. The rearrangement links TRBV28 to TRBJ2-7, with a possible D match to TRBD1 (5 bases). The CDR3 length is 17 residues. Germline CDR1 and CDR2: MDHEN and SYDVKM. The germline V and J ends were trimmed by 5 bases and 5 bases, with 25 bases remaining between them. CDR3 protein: CASSDPLSREGIDEQYF. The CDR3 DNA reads TGTGCCAGCAGTGACCCCCTTTCCAGGGAAGGCATCGACGAGCAGTACTTC.

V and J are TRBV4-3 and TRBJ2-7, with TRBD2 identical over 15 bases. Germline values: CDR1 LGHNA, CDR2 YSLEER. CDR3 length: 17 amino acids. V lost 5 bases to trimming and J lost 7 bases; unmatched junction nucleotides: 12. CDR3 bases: TGCGCCAGCAGCGCTGTTGGGACTAGCGGGGGGTTCGGGGAGCAGTACTTC. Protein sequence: CASSAVGTSGGFGEQYF.

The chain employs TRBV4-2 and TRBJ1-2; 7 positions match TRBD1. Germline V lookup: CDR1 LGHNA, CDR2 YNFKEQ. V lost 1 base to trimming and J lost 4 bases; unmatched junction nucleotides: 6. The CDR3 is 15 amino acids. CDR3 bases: TGTGCCAGCAGCCAAGGGAGGTCAGGGGGCTATGGCTACACCTTC. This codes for CASSQGRSGGYGYTF.

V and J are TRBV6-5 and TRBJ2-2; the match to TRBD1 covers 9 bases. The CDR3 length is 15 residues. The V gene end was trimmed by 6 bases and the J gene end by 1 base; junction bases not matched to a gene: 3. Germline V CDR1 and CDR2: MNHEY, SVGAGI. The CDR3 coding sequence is TGTGCCAGCAGCCGACAGGGGGTGAACACCGGGGAGCTGTTTTTT. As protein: CASSRQGVNTGELFF.